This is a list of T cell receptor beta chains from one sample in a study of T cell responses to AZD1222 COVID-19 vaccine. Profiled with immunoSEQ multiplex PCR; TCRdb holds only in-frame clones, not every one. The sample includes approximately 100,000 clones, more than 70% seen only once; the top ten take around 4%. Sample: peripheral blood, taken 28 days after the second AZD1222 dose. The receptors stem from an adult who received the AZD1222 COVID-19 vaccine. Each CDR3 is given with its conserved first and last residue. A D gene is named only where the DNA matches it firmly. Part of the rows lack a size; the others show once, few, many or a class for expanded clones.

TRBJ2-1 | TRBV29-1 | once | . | CSVDDGANNEQFF | TGCAGCGTTGACGACGGGGCCAACAATGAGCAGTTCTTC
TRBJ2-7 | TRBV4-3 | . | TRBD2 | CASSQEGTSGNEQYF | TGCGCCAGCAGCCAAGAAGGGACTAGCGGAAACGAGCAGTACTTC
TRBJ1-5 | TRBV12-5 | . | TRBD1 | CASGLVQGGFYSNQPQHF | TGTGCTAGTGGTTTGGTACAGGGGGGCTTTTATAGCAATCAGCCCCAGCATTTT
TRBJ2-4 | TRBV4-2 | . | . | CASSHDPDRNIQYF | TGTGCCAGCAGCCACGACCCCGACAGAAACATTCAGTACTTC
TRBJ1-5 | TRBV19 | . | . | CASALAGPQHF | TGTGCCAGTGCCCTGGCGGGGCCCCAGCATTTT
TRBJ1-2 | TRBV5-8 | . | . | CASSGRPRPRSYGYTF | TGTGCCAGCAGCGGGCGGCCTCGCCCGAGATCATATGGCTACACCTTC
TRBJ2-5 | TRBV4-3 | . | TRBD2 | CASSLGLAGSQETQYF | TGCGCCAGCAGCCTAGGACTAGCGGGGTCCCAAGAGACCCAGTACTTC
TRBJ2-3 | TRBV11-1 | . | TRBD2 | CASSILAGGIGDTQYF | TGTGCCAGCAGCATTCTAGCGGGAGGTATCGGCGATACGCAGTATTTT
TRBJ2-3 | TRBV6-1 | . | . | CASSGTFNSGPSTDTQYF | TGTGCCAGCAGTGGGACTTTTAATAGCGGTCCTAGCACAGATACGCAGTATTTT
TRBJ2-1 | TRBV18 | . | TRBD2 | CASSPRVAGIYNEQFF | TGTGCCAGCTCACCACGAGTAGCGGGTATCTACAATGAGCAGTTCTTC
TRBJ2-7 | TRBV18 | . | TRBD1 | CASSPRGGPAYEQYF | TGTGCCAGCTCACCACGAGGGGGCCCAGCCTACGAGCAGTACTTC
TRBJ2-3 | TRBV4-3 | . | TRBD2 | CASSQDASGRSSDTQYF | TGCGCCAGCAGCCAAGATGCTAGCGGGAGGTCGTCAGATACGCAGTATTTT
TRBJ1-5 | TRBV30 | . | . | CAWSIQHQPQHF | TGTGCCTGGAGTATACAGCATCAGCCCCAGCATTTT
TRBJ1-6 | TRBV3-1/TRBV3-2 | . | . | CASSPELPGFLNSPLHF | TGTGCCAGCAGCCCCGAACTACCGGGATTTTTAAATTCACCCCTCCACTTT
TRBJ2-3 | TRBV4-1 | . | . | CASSQAQGSPTDTQYF | TGCGCCAGCAGCCAAGCCCAAGGATCCCCCACAGATACGCAGTATTTT
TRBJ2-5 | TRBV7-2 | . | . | CASSLIGQGQGTQYF | TGTGCCAGCAGCTTAATCGGGCAGGGACAAGGGACCCAGTACTTC
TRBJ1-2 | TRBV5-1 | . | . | CASSEGYGYTF | TGCGCCAGCAGCGAGGGGTATGGCTACACCTTC
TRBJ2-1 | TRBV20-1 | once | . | CSARNEQFF | TGCAGTGCTAGAAATGAGCAGTTCTTC
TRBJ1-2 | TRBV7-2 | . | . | CASSPSGQSGYGYTF | TGTGCCAGCAGCCCCTCGGGGCAGTCAGGGTATGGCTACACCTTC
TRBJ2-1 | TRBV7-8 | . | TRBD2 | CASSSRGIAGGYSYNEQFF | TGTGCCAGCAGCTCCAGAGGGATAGCGGGGGGGTACTCCTACAATGAGCAGTTCTTC
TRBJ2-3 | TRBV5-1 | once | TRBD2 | CASSSGGFTDTQYF | TGCGCCAGCTCTAGCGGGGGGTTCACAGATACGCAGTATTTT
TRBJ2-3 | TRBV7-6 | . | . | CASSQSDTQYF | TGTGCCAGCAGCCAATCAGATACGCAGTATTTT
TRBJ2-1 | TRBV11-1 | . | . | CASNGLGTANEQFF | TGTGCCAGCAACGGTCTAGGGACCGCTAATGAGCAGTTCTTC
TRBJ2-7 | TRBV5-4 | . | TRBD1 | CAQSGTGLHEQYF | TGTGCCCAGTCCGGGACAGGGCTTCACGAGCAGTACTTC